The clone carrying this T cell receptor (beta chain) was observed a handful of times. The antigen is not known. This entry comes from a study of neurological immune-mediated disorders. Whole-study context: Of some 34 multiple sclerosis patients, some 30 were relapsing-remitting and 3 secondary progressive. Broader study findings: When grouped phylogenetically, the repertoires of 18 of the 34 multiple sclerosis patients fell together in one related-CDR3 cluster, which is a possible signature. For the multiple sclerosis repertoire cluster, no association with any clinical or MRI feature was found.

The CDR3 is 14 residues long. The germline V and J ends were trimmed by 1 base and 2 bases, with 9 bases remaining between them. Germline V lookup: CDR1 SGHDN, CDR2 FVKESK. TCRdb reprocessed the 5' RACE reads via MiXCR and lists one record per CDR3 protein. The profile covers 65,000 to 85,000 distinct CDR3 sequences, with about 3% appearing a single time and approximately 4.7% taken by the ten largest. The gene calls are TRBV14 and TRBJ2-7; tentatively, D is TRBD2 (6 bases). The material sequenced was PBMCs. This receptor was taken from a woman between 50 and 59 years old with multiple sclerosis. The CDR3 nucleotides read TGTGCCAGCAGCCAAGGGGGGAGGACCTACGAGCAGTACTTC. This translates into CASSQGGRTYEQYF.